What follows describes a single T cell receptor (beta chain). The data are from a study of blood T cell repertoires in COVID-19. At the level of the study: Acute and convalescent COVID-19 specimens originated in the United States, Italy and Spain.

As handled by the study authors: Reference gene primer amplification in the assay estimated nucleated cell counts. The repertoire was sequenced with immunoSEQ multiplex PCR; TCRdb's copy has only in-frame clones and lacks some. V and J calls and clone size are copied from that table; D and trimming were computed from the DNA. Of 56,000 or so clones in the sample, about 85% are singletons; the top ten hold about an eighth. Sequencing used peripheral blood. The sequence was collected from a woman older than 75 with acute or convalescent COVID-19.

DNA for the CDR3: TGTGCCAGTAGTATGTCGGGGGGCGCTGGGGCCAACGTCCTGACTTTC. Its translation: CASSMSGGAGANVLTF. The chain couples TRBV19 to TRBJ2-6; D might be TRBD2 (7 bases). Germline V gene sequence: CDR1 LNHDA, CDR2 SQIVND (reference sequence). The CDR3 is 16 amino acids. Deletions cut 3 bases from V and 2 bases from J, with 11 bases between.